This T cell receptor beta chain is from a study of shared clonotypes between healthy human individuals (TCRdb year 2020). Background on the whole study: A couple of women and three men aged 18 to 49 years were included in the cohort. To increase sequencing depth and limit assay-specific biases, different laboratories used diverse techniques to prepare libraries and sequence TCR repertoires. Between about 0.8 and 8.9 billion PBMCs per donor were obtained by leukapheresis. For each donor, CD4 naive and CD4 memory were each given three plates, CD8 naive was given two plates, and CD8 memory was given one plate. To estimate repertoire size and how much clonotypes are shared between individuals, the study performed deep sequencing of blood TCR repertoires from about five healthy adults. The study at large found these results: Compared with non-shared clonotypes, clonotypes shared by all four sorted-subset donors had higher generation probabilities. Naive subsets generally had larger estimated clonotype richness than memory subsets. The genetic and exposure-history diversity represented was limited by the small number of donors. When a handful of donors were compared, the shared fraction of clonotypes was about 5% for naive CD4, over 3% for naive CD8, more than 2% for memory CD4, and about 0.36% for memory CD8. Pairwise subsampling led to the expectation that sequencing depth would affect the degree of clonotype sharing among donors. Sampling was restricted to blood, and TCR repertoires in tissue are likely to differ from TCR repertoires in blood. Rarefaction of sorted-subset datasets indicated incomplete sequencing despite the large sequencing depth.

The donors were healthy, HIV-negative adults who had no recently reported acute infections or vaccinations. All donors were Caucasian adults living in Nashville, Tennessee, USA. Magnetic negative selection was used to enrich CD4+ T cells, after which naive cells were positively selected on CD45RA and the negative fraction became the memory subset. Blood was collected by leukapheresis, and PBMCs were isolated by Ficoll-Histopaque density gradient centrifugation and then cryopreserved in liquid nitrogen vapor phase. Analytical flow cytometry was used to check the purity and quantity of every magnetically sorted T cell population. Genomic DNA was isolated from every sorted fraction and measured by UV absorbance on a Nanodrop 2000c. Reading from cysteine to phenylalanine, the CDR3 counts 12 amino acids. CDR3 DNA is the only sequence kept; it has 36 bases, read in frame from the first base. Between the V and J ends, shortened by 8 bases and 4 bases respectively, the junction contains 8 bases. CDR1 and CDR2 were assigned from the germline V gene as MDHEN and SYDVKM.

TCR CDR3 regions were amplified from genomic DNA by multiplex PCR using the deep immunoSEQ assay. Extracted genomic DNA from each cell subset was spread evenly across all wells of several immunoSEQ 96-well plates, with each plate serving as a replicate. For sorted subsets, roughly 0.2 ug genomic DNA, equal to about 30,000 T cell genomes, was loaded into each replicate PCR. Purified libraries were quantified with a Qubit 3.0 fluorometer, sized on a Bioanalyzer 2100, and re-quantified with the KAPA Library Quantification kit. Every immunoSEQ 96-well plate was sequenced on a dedicated single-read 150-cycle Illumina NextSeq 550 flow cell. The original methods were these. Because the immunoSEQ output included only junctional sequences and no quality scores, the filtering could not be the same as the filtering used for full-length reads. Sequences were annotated with PyIR, a Python wrapper for IgBLAST v1.9, using IMGT germline references to assign V/J genes and CDR3. Reads were filtered out if the reads had weak V/J assignments (E-value above 1e-6), no CDR3, stop codons, out-of-frame junctions, or ambiguous translated residues. A V3J clonotype was defined by an identical inferred V gene, J gene, and CDR3 amino acid sequence. The percentage overlap between two repertoires was calculated by dividing the number of shared unique clonotypes by the size of the smaller repertoire. Three approaches were used to assess repertoire richness: RTK rarefaction, the Chao1 estimator, and Recon v2.1 estimates of unobserved clonotypes. Generation probabilities for all TCRbeta clonotypes obtained by the gDNA method from a handful of donors were computed using OLGA. TCRdb obtained this table from immuneACCESS and retained in-frame rearrangements with V and J assigned. These tables miss some clones; where compared with another copy, unresolved V genes account for less than half of the shortfall, and the remainder is unexplained. The DNA gave D and trimming, while V, J and clone size come from that table. The sample yields about 1.5 million clones; 95% to 99% were counted once. The ten largest account for around 0.47% of the sample.

A remark on this clone: Its antigen remains undetermined. Base qualities are not recorded, but no much larger clone differs from it by a single base.

The chain couples TRBV28 to TRBJ1-4, with an unclear D gene assignment. The source of this sequence is a young man in good health. Material for sequencing was naive CD4+ T cells sorted from blood. Sample cell subset or site, as interpreted from the label and publication: CD45RA+ positively selected. The nucleotides are TGTGCCAGCGGCAGGCTTAATGAAAAACTGTTTTTT. This codes for CASGRLNEKLFF.